These 6 T cell receptor beta chains share one sample of origin, sequenced in a study of cytomegalovirus exposure and HLA in healthy donors. The PCR was carried out with 60 Vbeta primers and 13 Jbeta primers. Sequenced by immunoSEQ multiplex PCR; TCRdb stores in-frame clones only, minus some. Seen in this sample are over 150,000 clones; the ten most common clones hold less than 0.9%. The sample comprised PBMCs. The receptors here all came from a boy aged 5-17 years in good health and CMV-seronegative.

The gene calls are TRBV30 and TRBJ1-2; the D is unclear. The CDR3 spans 15 residues. Deletions cut 0 bases from V and 0 bases from J, with 11 bases between. Germline assignment: CDR1 GTSNPN and CDR2 SVGIG (reference sequence). The CDR3 loop reads CAWSVISGANYGYTF. In DNA, the CDR3 is TGTGCCTGGAGTGTAATTTCAGGCGCTAACTATGGCTACACCTTC.

The V call is TRBV4-1, the J call TRBJ1-1; D is undetermined. Germline-derived CDR1 and CDR2 are MGHRA and YSYEKL. V was pared by 0 bases and J by 0 bases, with 5 bases between. The length of the CDR3 is 14 residues. CDR3 residues: CASSQEQLNTEAFF. The CDR3 nucleotides are TGCGCCAGCAGCCAAGAGCAGTTGAACACTGAAGCTTTCTTT.

V is TRBV2 and J is TRBJ2-3; D is unclear. Germline CDR1 SNHLY, CDR2 FYNNEI. Deletions cut 7 bases from V and 2 bases from J, with 16 bases between. The CDR3 loop spans 15 amino acids. The chain's CDR3 is CASTGGPRPTDTQYF. The CDR3 nucleotides read TGTGCCAGCACCGGCGGCCCTAGACCCACAGATACGCAGTATTTT.

V usage is TRBV29-1 and J usage is TRBJ1-2, with TRBD1 as a possible D gene (5 bases). This CDR3 spans 12 amino acids. Trimming shortened V by 3 bases and J by 7 bases, and 12 bases separated the two germline ends. The germline gives CDR1 SQVTM, CDR2 ANQGSEA. The CDR3 DNA follows: TGCAGCGTTGACCTATCTAGGGGTGGCTACACCTTC. Its protein product is CSVDLSRGGYTF.

This rearrangement joins TRBV4-1 to TRBJ2-3; 8 bases match TRBD2. The ends lost 0 bases at V and 1 base at J; junction bases unmatched: 6. The CDR3 contains 17 residues. The V gene's germline CDR1 is MGHRA and CDR2 YSYEKL. The CDR3: CASSQEGPGRGTDTQYF. CDR3 bases: TGCGCCAGCAGCCAAGAGGGCCCCGGGAGGGGCACAGATACGCAGTATTTT.

The rearrangement uses TRBV5-4 and TRBJ1-1; D is possibly TRBD1 (6 bases). CDR1 is SGHNT and CDR2 is YYREEE in the germline V gene (reference sequence). Trimming removed 4 bases from V and 7 bases from J, with 23 bases in between. This CDR3 has 16 amino acids. CDR3 DNA: TGTGCCAGCAGCACCCTTAAATCAGGGGATGGGAGTGAAGCTTTCTTT. Translating gives CASSTLKSGDGSEAFF. Variable domain in full (rest from reference TRBV5-4 and TRBJ1-1): ETGVTQSPTHLIKTRGQQVTLRCSSQSGHNTVSWYQQALGQGPQFIFQYYREEENGRGNFPPRFSGLQFPNYSSELNVNALELDDSALYLCASSTLKSGDGSEAFFGQGTRLTVV.